The 26 T cell receptor beta chains below were found in one sample sequenced in a study of T-cell memory formation after mild COVID-19. TCRdb itself ran the 5' RACE reads through MiXCR, one entry per CDR3 protein. The data show just under 550,000 distinct CDR3 sequences, about a fifth seen once. Sequenced input: PBMCs or a T cell subset sorted from them (not recorded which). These receptors originate from an adult woman who had mild COVID-19 (a few samples of this study predate the infection). Cell type and time point are not known.

This clonotype was counted between two and nine times. The J gene is TRBJ1-6, the V gene TRBV6-2 or TRBV6-3; D gene unclear. Looked up from germline, CDR1 is MNHEY and CDR2 is SVGEGT. V shed 5 bases and J shed 3 bases, with 14 bases lying between them. The CDR3 contains 16 residues. CDR3 region: CASSPFLGVYNSPLHF. The CDR3 region has the DNA TGTGCCAGCAGTCCTTTCCTAGGAGTCTATAATTCACCCCTCCACTTT.

The J gene is TRBJ2-7, the V gene TRBV7-2; tentatively, D is TRBD2 (6 bases). CDR1 SGHTA and CDR2 FQGNSA come from the germline V gene. The CDR3 is 20 residues long. The V end lost 4 bases, the J end lost 3 bases, and 31 bases lay between the germline ends. DNA of the CDR3: TGTGCCAGCAGCTCAGCCCCGAGGCTCCCCCGCCTTGGAGGGTACTACGAGCAGTACTTC. This codes for CASSSAPRLPRLGGYYEQYF.

In this sample, this clonotype turned up a few times. This rearrangement joins TRBV12-3 or TRBV12-4 to TRBJ2-5; 11 bases are a match to TRBD2. J was trimmed by 5 bases and V by 8 bases; bases with no gene match: 10. The CDR3 has 15 amino acids. CDR3 sequence reads: CASGFLAGGSETQYF. Written as DNA, the CDR3 is TGTGCCAGCGGCTTTCTAGCGGGAGGCAGTGAGACCCAGTACTTC.

J is TRBJ2-3 and V is TRBV6-2 or TRBV6-3; D might be TRBD1 or TRBD2, each matching 6 bases. V was cut by 6 bases and J by 0 bases, with 13 bases left in between. Per germline, CDR1 MNHEY and CDR2 SVGEGT. The CDR3 has 15 amino acids. In DNA, the CDR3 is TGTGCCAGCAGGCCTACAGGGACTAGCACAGATACGCAGTATTTT. It specifies CASRPTGTSTDTQYF.

The chain uses TRBV2 and TRBJ1-1; D is unclear. The CDR3 loop spans 14 amino acids. Per the germline V gene, CDR1 is SNHLY and CDR2 is FYNNEI. V was clipped by 7 bases and J by 4 bases, with 16 bases between them. For the CDR3, the DNA is TGTGCCAGCATCCCAAGGTGGGGTCCCACTGAAGCTTTCTTT. This translates into CASIPRWGPTEAFF.

This clonotype was counted a few times. The chain has TRBV5-1 and TRBJ1-6; D gene ambiguous. With 4 bases removed from V and 14 bases from J, the gap between germline ends came to 16 bases. The length of the CDR3 is 13 residues. Germline V gives CDR1 SGHRS, CDR2 YFSETQ. The CDR3, as DNA: TGCGCCAGCAGCCCGGCCCAAAGAGAGGCCCTCCACTTT. It codes for CASSPAQREALHF.

The chain couples TRBV6-5 to TRBJ2-2; D possibly corresponds to TRBD1 (6 bases). V lost 2 bases, J lost 3 bases, and 13 bases lay in between. Germline-derived CDR1 and CDR2 are MNHEY and SVGAGI. The CDR3 totals 16 residues. The CDR3 here is CASSYIVGAHTGELFF. The DNA for the CDR3 is TGTGCCAGCAGTTACATTGTGGGGGCTCACACCGGGGAGCTGTTTTTT.

This clonotype was observed a few times. The gene calls are TRBV7-9 and TRBJ1-1; TRBD1 aligns across 7 bases. This CDR3 contains 14 residues. Germline V lookup: CDR1 SEHNR, CDR2 FQNEAQ (reference sequence). Trimming cost V 5 bases and J 2 bases; bases outside gene matches: 5. CDR3 sequence reads: CASSPTGPNTEAFF. In DNA form, the CDR3 reads TGTGCCAGCAGCCCGACAGGGCCAAACACTGAAGCTTTCTTT.

The chain combines TRBV7-9 with TRBJ2-7, with TRBD2 matching 9 bases. The CDR3 has 17 residues. Germline CDR1 is SEHNR and CDR2 is FQNEAQ (reference sequence). V was pared by 5 bases and J by 1 base, with 12 bases of the junction left unmatched. The CDR3 sequence is CASSPSGAGGRSYEQYF. The CDR3 DNA reads as TGTGCCAGCAGCCCCTCGGGAGCGGGGGGCCGGTCCTACGAGCAGTACTTC. Full variable domain (outside the CDR3, taken from reference TRBV7-9 and TRBJ2-7): DTGVSQNPRHKITKRGQNVTFRCDPISEHNRLYWYRQTLGQGPEFLTYFQNEAQLEKSRLLSDRFSAERPKGSFSTLEIQRTEQGDSAMYLCASSPSGAGGRSYEQYFGPGTRLTVT.

This clonotype came up a few times. The chain carries TRBV29-1 and TRBJ1-3; D perhaps matches TRBD1 (6 bases). Germline V gives CDR1 SQVTM, CDR2 ANQGSEA. The CDR3 totals 15 residues. V lost 7 bases to trimming and J lost 0 bases, with 16 bases between them. CDR3 in amino acids: CSAQTGPTSGNTIYF. CDR3 DNA: TGCAGCGCCCAAACAGGGCCAACCTCTGGAAACACCATATATTTT. The full variable domain, rest sourced from reference TRBV29-1 and TRBJ1-3, is SAVISQKPSRDICQRGTSLTIQCQVDSQVTMMFWYRQQPGQSLTLIATANQGSEATYESGFVIDKFPISRPNLTFSTLTVSNMSPEDSSIYLCSAQTGPTSGNTIYFGEGSWLTVV.

There are a few counts of this clonotype. The gene calls are TRBV19 and TRBJ1-1; tentative D call: TRBD1 (6 bases). CDR1 is LNHDA, CDR2 SQIVND, per germline (reference sequence). This CDR3 has 14 residues. V was clipped by 7 bases and J by 1 base, with 13 bases between them. CDR3 in amino acids: CASNPGHTNTEAFF. DNA of the CDR3: TGTGCCAGTAACCCGGGACACACGAACACTGAAGCTTTCTTT.

This chain's CDR3 is CASSTTGANYGYTF. The CDR3 DNA sequence: TGTGCCAGTAGTACGACAGGCGCTAACTATGGCTACACCTTC. This chain joins TRBV19 and TRBJ1-2; TRBD1 is a possible D gene (6 bases). V was cut by 4 bases and J by 0 bases, with 9 bases left in between. Germline values: CDR1 LNHDA, CDR2 SQIVND (reference sequence). The CDR3 length is 14 residues.

In this sample, this clonotype turned up a few times. The chain carries TRBV7-9 and TRBJ2-5, with D possibly matching TRBD2 (6 bases). This CDR3 comprises 15 residues. The germline V gene has CDR1 SEHNR and CDR2 FQNEAQ (reference sequence). V was cut by 1 base and J by 3 bases, with 12 bases left in between. This CDR3 reads CASSLGTTQKETQYF. The CDR3 DNA is TGTGCCAGCAGCTTAGGGACTACCCAAAAAGAGACCCAGTACTTC.

V gene TRBV20-1 combines with J gene TRBJ2-7; 7 bases fit TRBD1. The CDR3 spans 12 residues. CDR1 is DFQATT, CDR2 SNEGSKA, per germline (reference sequence). V dropped 4 bases and J dropped 3; count of bases not matched to a gene: 3. The chain's CDR3 is CSAIQGDYEQYF. CDR3 DNA sequence: TGCAGTGCTATTCAGGGGGACTACGAGCAGTACTTC.

This sequence joins TRBV29-1 and TRBJ1-1; unclear D gene. The V end lost 7 bases, the J end lost 5 bases, and 14 bases lay between the germline ends. The CDR3 totals 12 residues. Germline V lookup: CDR1 SQVTM, CDR2 ANQGSEA. CDR3 DNA sequence: TGCAGCGCTCAACCGGTTAGGACTGAAGCTTTCTTT. This encodes CSAQPVRTEAFF.

V and J are TRBV6-4 and TRBJ2-1, with D possibly TRBD2 on 6 matching bases. Looked up from germline, CDR1 is MRHNA and CDR2 is SNTAGT. There are 13 residues in the CDR3. With 6 bases removed from V and 4 bases from J, the gap between germline ends came to 10 bases. The CDR3 DNA reads as TGTGCCAGCAGCCGGGAGCGGTACAATGAGCAGTTCTTC. Amino acid sequence: CASSRERYNEQFF.

This clonotype occurred a few times. The chain has TRBV12-3 or TRBV12-4 and TRBJ2-7, with 9 bases aligning to TRBD1. This CDR3 is built from 15 residues. Trimming removed 7 bases from V and 1 base from J; junction bases left unmatched: 8. CDR3 in amino acids: CASTLGGQGSYEQYF. DNA of the CDR3: TGTGCCAGCACCTTGGGGGGACAGGGATCCTACGAGCAGTACTTC.

This clonotype was counted between two and nine times. The chain links TRBV7-2 to TRBJ2-1; 8 bases fit TRBD1. The CDR3 consists of 17 residues. The germline CDR1 and CDR2 sequences are SGHTA and FQGNSA. Unmatched junction bases numbered 9, after V lost 4 bases and J lost 1 base. The chain's CDR3 is CASSSPGQGQSYNEQFF. CDR3 DNA sequence: TGTGCCAGCAGCTCCCCAGGACAGGGCCAATCCTACAATGAGCAGTTCTTC.

The chain combines TRBV7-6 with TRBJ1-2, with 9 bases matching TRBD1. The CDR3 is 14 amino acids. Per the germline V gene, CDR1 is SGHVS and CDR2 is FNYEAQ. V lost 11 bases, J lost 3 bases, and 10 bases stayed unmatched. CDR3 protein: CAVGGTGRDYGYTF. CDR3 DNA sequence: TGTGCCGTAGGGGGGACAGGGAGAGACTATGGCTACACCTTC.

This rearrangement joins TRBV7-3 to TRBJ2-1, with TRBD2 matching 8 bases. Germline V gene sequence: CDR1 SGHTA, CDR2 FQGTGA. J gave up 4 bases and V 5 bases, and 10 bases lay outside the gene matches. CDR3 length equals 16 residues. The DNA for the CDR3 is TGTGCCAGCAGCCCCCCGGGGGGGCGACAGTACAATGAGCAGTTCTTC. Protein: CASSPPGGRQYNEQFF.

This sequence joins TRBV10-3 and TRBJ1-6; possible D gene TRBD1, 5 bases. The CDR3 length is 19 residues. V was pared by 3 bases and J by 1 base, with 19 bases between. Germline V lookup: CDR1 ENHRY, CDR2 SYGVKD. CDR3 region: CAISESGTLEPSYNSPLHF. The CDR3 region has the DNA TGTGCCATCAGTGAATCCGGGACCCTGGAGCCGTCCTATAATTCACCCCTCCACTTT.

The DNA of the CDR3 is TGCGCCAGCAGGCCCGGGGAGACCCAGTACTTC. This translates into CASRPGETQYF. The rearrangement uses TRBV5-1 and TRBJ2-5; unclear D gene. The germline V gene has CDR1 SGHRS and CDR2 YFSETQ. The CDR3 totals 11 residues. Trimming took 5 bases from V and 5 from J, leaving 7 bases between them.

CDR3 sequence (DNA): TGTGCCAGCGGGGGGGTCCCCTCCTACGAGCAGTACTTC. Amino acid sequence: CASGGVPSYEQYF. This chain connects TRBV7-9 to TRBJ2-7; 7 bases match TRBD2. The CDR3 loop spans 13 amino acids. Unmatched junction bases numbered 4, after V lost 8 bases and J lost 0 bases. Germline-derived CDR1 and CDR2 are SEHNR and FQNEAQ (reference sequence).

The chain has TRBV29-1 and TRBJ2-3; perhaps TRBD2 as D (5 bases). The CDR3 extends over 15 amino acids. Germline CDR1 SQVTM, CDR2 ANQGSEA. Trimming pared 1 base from V and 6 bases from J, leaving 17 bases between. This chain's CDR3 is CSVEAQWGWRDTQYF. The CDR3 coding sequence is TGCAGCGTTGAAGCACAATGGGGTTGGAGGGATACGCAGTATTTT.

The V gene is TRBV5-1, the J gene TRBJ2-7; D is tentatively TRBD1 or TRBD2 (5 bases each). This CDR3 has 13 residues. CDR1 SGHRS and CDR2 YFSETQ come from the germline V gene. V lost 0 bases and J lost 7, with 11 bases in between. CDR3 amino acids: CASSLVAGSEQYF. CDR3 DNA: TGCGCCAGCAGCTTGGTGGCAGGGAGTGAGCAGTACTTC.

This clonotype has more than one count but fewer than ten. The CDR3 protein is CSARLVRSGQETQYF. For the CDR3, the DNA is TGCAGTGCTAGGTTAGTTAGGAGCGGACAAGAGACCCAGTACTTC. The chain has TRBV20-1 and TRBJ2-5, with TRBD2 as a possible D gene (5 bases). CDR3 size: 15 residues. Trimming pared 3 bases from V and 2 bases from J, leaving 16 bases between. Germline CDR1 reads DFQATT; CDR2 reads SNEGSKA (reference sequence).